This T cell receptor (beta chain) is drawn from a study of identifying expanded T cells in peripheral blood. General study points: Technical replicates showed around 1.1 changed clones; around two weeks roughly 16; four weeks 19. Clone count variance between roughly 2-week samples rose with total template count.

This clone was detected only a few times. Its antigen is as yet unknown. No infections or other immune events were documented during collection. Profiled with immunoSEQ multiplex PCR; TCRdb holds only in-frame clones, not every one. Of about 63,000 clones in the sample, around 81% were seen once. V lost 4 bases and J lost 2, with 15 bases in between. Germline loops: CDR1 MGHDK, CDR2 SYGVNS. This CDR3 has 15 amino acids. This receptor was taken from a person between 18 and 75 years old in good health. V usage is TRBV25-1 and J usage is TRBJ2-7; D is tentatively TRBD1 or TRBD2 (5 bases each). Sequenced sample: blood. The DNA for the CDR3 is TGTGCCAGCAGTGGACCGGGACGCATCACCTACGAGCAGTACTTC. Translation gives CASSGPGRITYEQYF.